This entry features one TCR beta chain sequence. Its antigen is not yet known. Qualities for individual bases were not recorded, and no much larger clone is one base off. Whole blood was collected in K2EDTA tubes by collaborating institutions according to the institutions' own protocols. For TCRbeta analysis, collaborator samples were shipped as frozen whole blood, as isolated PBMCs, or as DNA extracted from either sample type. TCRbeta CDR3 regions were amplified from genomic DNA using the immunoSEQ Assay, a bias-controlled multiplex PCR. As for the original processing: The number of nucleated cells in each sample was estimated by amplification of reference gene primers within the assay. To quantify the absolute abundance of each unique TCRbeta CDR3 rearrangement, sequence reads were collapsed and filtered. For each sample, productive Simpson clonality was calculated as the square root of Simpson's diversity index across productive rearrangements. TCRdb took this table from immuneACCESS and kept in-frame rearrangements with V and J called. Such tables lack part of the clones; where checked against another copy, unresolved V genes explain under half of the gap, and the rest is unexplained. V, J and clone size are taken as reported in that table, and D and trimming were inferred from the DNA itself. In this sample the table shows about 120,000 clones, just under 80% of which occur a single time. The ten largest make up approximately 16% of the sample.

According to the germline V gene (reference sequence), CDR1 reads SEHNR and CDR2 reads FQNEAQ. The CDR3 sequence holds 18 residues, the cysteine and phenylalanine included. The only DNA kept is the CDR3, 54 bases in frame from the first base. V sheds 5 bases and J sheds 1 base, leaving 23 bases between their ends. The sample comes from a study of blood T cell repertoires in COVID-19 (dated by TCRdb to the early 2020s). Notes on the research overall: Collaborator samples came from the United States, Italy and Spain and covered acute and convalescent phases of COVID-19. The material from the prospective study consisted of cDNA or gDNA derived from T cells, B-cell-depleted T cells, or PBMCs. Subjects who had been exposed to COVID-19, were actively infected with it, or had recovered from it provided the deeply sampled blood TCRbeta repertoires that made up the dataset. The repertoires were released in a freely available public database meant as a resource for research on the immune response to SARS-CoV-2. Samples came from the ongoing ImmuneRACE study (first 160 participants) plus 1,254 subjects from 6 global collaborators. Sample metadata almost always included a de-identified subject ID, COVID-19 status, age in years and sex. Where HLA class I and class II types were available, the types were taken from metadata supplied by the sample provider, not from assay-based typing. The investigation overall reported the following: How much clinical and demographic metadata was included differed by source and by participant, and the metadata was provided uncurated.

The sequencing input was peripheral blood. The chain uses TRBV7-9 and TRBJ1-2; confidence is insufficient to name the D gene. The TCR originated in a man in his 60s with active or convalescent COVID-19. The CDR3 sequence is CASSPILTSWIFNYGYTF. Here is the DNA: TGTGCCAGCAGCCCTATATTGACATCATGGATATTTAACTATGGCTACACCTTC.